This T cell receptor (beta chain) stems from a study of spatial heterogeneity in lung cancer. Study as a whole: Sequencing of follow-up PBMC samples took place when they were available, at a median of approximately two years after resection. The library had UMIs, and each TCR and UMI pair averaged more than ten raw reads.

Specified time point: blood at routine non-recurrence follow-up after resection. Frozen PBMC, nontumor lung or tumor provided whole RNA, which was sequenced unsorted. Details on this clonotype: Antigen specificity is unknown.

The V gene lost 2 bases and the J gene lost 7 bases, with 6 bases spanning the gap. Germline CDR1 and CDR2: MNHEY and SVGEGT. This CDR3 spans 13 amino acids. Regarding the study as a whole: Ubiquitous expanded tumor TCRs appeared in blood more at resection than follow-up.

In TCRdb, the 5' RACE reads were re-called with MiXCR into one record per CDR3 protein. In the table there are 110,000 or so distinct CDR3 sequences, 10% to 13% of which are singletons. The source is a female donor with early-stage non-small cell lung cancer. The chain recombines TRBV6-2 or TRBV6-3 with TRBJ1-6; D is ambiguous. This material consisted of PBMCs, taken at follow-up. The CDR3 spells CASSYGWNSPLHF. The DNA of the CDR3 is TGTGCCAGCAGTTACGGTTGGAATTCACCCCTCCACTTT.